This T cell receptor (beta chain) was obtained from a study of blood T cell repertoires in COVID-19. About the research overall: Acute and convalescent COVID-19 samples came from the United States, Italy and Spain. PBMCs, B-cell-depleted T cells, or T cells provided the cDNA or gDNA that made up the material.

CDR1 is SGHRS, CDR2 YFSETQ, per germline. The CDR3 runs 16 residues. V was shortened by 6 bases and J by 4 bases, with 22 bases between the two germline ends. In the authors' methods: How many nucleated cells were present was estimated from reference gene primer amplification. Some clones are missing from TCRdb's copy, which holds only in-frame ones; the method was immunoSEQ multiplex PCR. V and J calls plus clone size are reproduced from that table; the DNA served to infer D and trimming. In the table there are some 150,000 clones, roughly 82% of which are singletons. This chain uses TRBV5-1 with TRBJ1-2; D is possibly TRBD1 (5 bases). The clonotype was recovered from a woman aged 45-59 years with acute or convalescent COVID-19. Sequenced sample: peripheral blood. CDR3: CASKGTAAAGGYGYTF. CDR3 bases: TGCGCCAGCAAGGGGACCGCCGCCGCGGGGGGCTATGGCTACACCTTC.